This TCR beta chain emerged from a study of shared clonotypes between healthy human individuals (dated by TCRdb to about 2020). The study in broad terms: A couple of women and a few men aged 18 to 49 years were included in the cohort. To increase sequencing depth and limit assay-specific biases, TCR repertoire library preparation and sequencing were carried out by different laboratories using diverse techniques. For each donor, three plates each were used for CD4 naive and CD4 memory, two plates were used for CD8 naive, and one plate was used for CD8 memory. To estimate repertoire size and how much clonotypes are shared between individuals, the study performed deep sequencing of blood TCR repertoires from five healthy adults. Per donor, leukapheresis produced somewhere between about 0.8 and 9 billion PBMCs. What the research found in general, with its limitations: Because the study included only a small number of donors, the genetic and exposure-history diversity represented was limited. When a handful of donors were compared, the shared fraction of clonotypes was about 5% for naive CD4, more than 3% for naive CD8, 2% to 2.5% for memory CD4, and less than 0.45% for memory CD8. Sampling was limited to blood, and TCR repertoires in tissue likely differ from TCR repertoires in blood. Compared with non-shared clonotypes, clonotypes shared by all four sorted-subset donors had higher generation probabilities. Even with the large sequencing depth, rarefaction of the sorted-subset datasets indicated that sequencing was incomplete. Based on pairwise subsampling, the degree of clonotype sharing among donors was expected to be affected by sequencing depth. Larger estimated clonotype richness was generally found for naive subsets than for memory subsets.

There are 16 amino acids in the CDR3, from cysteine to phenylalanine inclusive. The CDR3 DNA has 48 bases and is translated from base 1. V lost 3 bases and J lost 0 bases; the stretch between them is 11 bases long. Looking up the germline V gene yields CDR1 SNHLY and CDR2 FYNNEI. The donors were healthy, HIV-negative adults who had no recently reported acute infections or vaccinations. Only Caucasian adults living in Nashville, Tennessee, USA were represented among the donors. CD4+ T cells were enriched by magnetic negative selection, after which naive cells were positively selected on CD45RA and the negative fraction was taken as the memory subset. After blood collection by leukapheresis, PBMCs were isolated using Ficoll-Histopaque density gradient centrifugation and then cryopreserved in the vapor phase of liquid nitrogen. Analytical flow cytometry was used to check the purity and quantity of each magnetically sorted T cell population. Genomic DNA was isolated from every sorted fraction and measured by UV absorbance on a Nanodrop 2000c.

A note on this clone: Which antigen it targets is not known. No qualities accompany the bases; no much larger clone lies one base away.

TCR CDR3 regions were amplified from genomic DNA by multiplex PCR using the deep immunoSEQ assay. For each cell subset, the extracted genomic DNA was distributed evenly across all wells of several immunoSEQ 96-well plates, and each plate served as one replicate. Each replicate PCR for sorted subsets received about 200 ng genomic DNA, equal to roughly 30,000 T cell genomes. Purified libraries were quantified with a Qubit 3.0 fluorometer, sized on a Bioanalyzer 2100, and re-quantified with the KAPA Library Quantification kit. Each immunoSEQ 96-well plate was sequenced on its own single-read 150-cycle Illumina NextSeq 550 flow cell. In the paper's pipeline: Because the immunoSEQ output included only junctional sequences and no quality scores, the filtering could not be the same as the filtering used for full-length reads. Sequences were annotated with PyIR, a Python wrapper for IgBLAST v1.9, and V/J genes and CDR3 were assigned using IMGT germline references. Reads were removed for weak V/J assignments (E-value above 1e-6), missing CDR3, stop codons, out-of-frame junctions, or ambiguous translated residues. V3J clonotypes were defined as sequences sharing an identical inferred V gene, J gene, and CDR3 amino acid sequence. To compute the percentage overlap between repertoires, the number of shared unique clonotypes was divided by the size of the smaller repertoire. Richness of each repertoire was evaluated using RTK rarefaction, the Chao1 estimator, and Recon v2.1 estimates of unobserved clonotypes. For all TCRbeta clonotypes obtained by the gDNA method from a few donors, generation probabilities were computed with OLGA. TCRdb carries this immuneACCESS record with in-frame sequences only. Its versions omit some clonotypes, under half of them owing to an unresolved V gene in the studies checked, with the rest unexplained. V and J calls and clone size follow that table, whereas D and trimming were derived from the DNA. For this sample the table gives fewer than 3 million clones, of which around 90% were detected only once. 0.3% to 0.4% of the sample comes from the top ten.

The chain is assembled from TRBV2 and TRBJ1-4; the D region possibly corresponds to TRBD1 (5 bases align). Sequencing was carried out using naive CD4+ T cells from PBMCs. The cell subset or site label for this specimen denotes: CD45RA+ positively selected. The TCR comes from a man between 18 and 29 years old in good health. Some clones in this sample may be carry-over from other donors' samples. The nucleotides read TGTGCCAGCAGTGAGGCAGGGAGGGCAACTAATGAAAAACTGTTTTTT. Translated, this is CASSEAGRATNEKLFF. Supplemented by the reference TRBV2 and TRBJ1-4 proteins around the CDR3, the complete variable domain is EPEVTQTPSHQVTQMGQEVILRCVPISNHLYFYWYRQILGQKVEFLVSFYNNEISEKSEIFDDQFSVERPDGSNFTLKIRSTKLEDSAMYFCASSEAGRATNEKLFFGSGTQLSVL.